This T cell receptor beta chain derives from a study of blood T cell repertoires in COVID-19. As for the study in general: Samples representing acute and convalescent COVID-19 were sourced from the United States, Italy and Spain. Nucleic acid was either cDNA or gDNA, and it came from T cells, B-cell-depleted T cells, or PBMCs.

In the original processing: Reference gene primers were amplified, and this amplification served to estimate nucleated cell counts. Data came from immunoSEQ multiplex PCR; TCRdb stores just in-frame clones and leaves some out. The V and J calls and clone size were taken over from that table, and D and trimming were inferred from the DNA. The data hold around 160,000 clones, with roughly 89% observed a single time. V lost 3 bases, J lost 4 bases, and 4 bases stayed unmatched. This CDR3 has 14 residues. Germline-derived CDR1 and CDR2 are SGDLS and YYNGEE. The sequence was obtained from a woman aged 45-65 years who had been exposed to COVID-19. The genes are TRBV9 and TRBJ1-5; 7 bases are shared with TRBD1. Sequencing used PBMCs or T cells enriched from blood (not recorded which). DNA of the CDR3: TGTGCCAGCAGCGACGGGACAGTGAATCAGCCCCAGCATTTT. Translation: CASSDGTVNQPQHF.